This T cell receptor beta chain came from a study of patients and donors after allogeneic stem cell transplantation. This clonotype was detected only a few times. TCRdb re-derived calls from the RT-PCR reads in MiXCR, one entry per CDR3 protein. The data show about 960,000 distinct CDR3 sequences, with 18% seen just once and 6% held by the top ten. The germline gives CDR1 DFQATT, CDR2 SNEGSKA (reference sequence). Trimming removed 3 bases from V and 6 bases from J, with 16 bases in between. This CDR3 has 14 amino acids. This clonotype originated in a human donor who was either an allogeneic HSCT recipient or a stem cell or donor lymphocyte infusion donor (not recorded which). It is not recorded whose cells these are; they may come from a transplant donor. This chain joins TRBV20-1 and TRBJ2-3, with D hard to call. The sequenced sample consisted of blood, either unsorted or a sorted T cell fraction (not recorded which). In DNA, the CDR3 is TGCAGTGCTAGGCGGCAGTCCCCGAGGGATACGCAGTATTTT. Its translation: CSARRQSPRDTQYF.